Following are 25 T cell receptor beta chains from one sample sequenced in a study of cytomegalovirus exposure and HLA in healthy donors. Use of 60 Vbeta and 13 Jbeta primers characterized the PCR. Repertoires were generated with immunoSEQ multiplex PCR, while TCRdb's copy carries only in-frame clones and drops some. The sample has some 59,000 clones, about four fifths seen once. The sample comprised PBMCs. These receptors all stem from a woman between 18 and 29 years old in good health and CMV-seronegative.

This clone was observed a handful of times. The CDR3 DNA reads TGTGCCAGCAGGAAAACTGGGAACACTGAAGCTTTCTTT. Translated, it gives CASRKTGNTEAFF. The V gene is TRBV2, the J gene TRBJ1-1; D is undetermined. V gave up 6 bases and J gave up 1 base, with 9 bases separating them. The CDR3 runs 13 residues. The V gene's germline CDR1 is SNHLY and CDR2 FYNNEI.

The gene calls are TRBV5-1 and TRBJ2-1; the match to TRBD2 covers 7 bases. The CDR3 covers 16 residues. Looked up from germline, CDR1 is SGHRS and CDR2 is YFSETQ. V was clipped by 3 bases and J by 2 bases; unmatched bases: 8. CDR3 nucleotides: TGCGCCAGCAGCTACGCTAGCGGAGGACCCTACAATGAGCAGTTCTTC. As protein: CASSYASGGPYNEQFF.

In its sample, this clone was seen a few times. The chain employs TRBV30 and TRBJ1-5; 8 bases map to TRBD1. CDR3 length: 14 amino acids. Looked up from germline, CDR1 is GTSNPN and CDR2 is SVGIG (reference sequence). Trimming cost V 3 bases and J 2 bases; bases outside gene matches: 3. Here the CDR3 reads CAWRDREGNQPQHF. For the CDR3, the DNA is TGTGCCTGGAGGGACAGGGAAGGCAATCAGCCCCAGCATTTT.

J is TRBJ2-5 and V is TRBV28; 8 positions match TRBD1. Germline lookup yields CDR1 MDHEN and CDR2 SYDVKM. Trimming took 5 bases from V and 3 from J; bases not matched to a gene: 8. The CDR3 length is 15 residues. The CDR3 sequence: CASSMGMGQEETQYF. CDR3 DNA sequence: TGTGCCAGCAGTATGGGAATGGGACAGGAAGAGACCCAGTACTTC.

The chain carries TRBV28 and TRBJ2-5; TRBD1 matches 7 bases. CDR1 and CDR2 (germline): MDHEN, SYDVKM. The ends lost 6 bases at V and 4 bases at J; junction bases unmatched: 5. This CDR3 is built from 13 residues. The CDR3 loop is CASRKGAGETQYF. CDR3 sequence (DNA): TGTGCCAGCAGGAAGGGGGCTGGAGAGACCCAGTACTTC.

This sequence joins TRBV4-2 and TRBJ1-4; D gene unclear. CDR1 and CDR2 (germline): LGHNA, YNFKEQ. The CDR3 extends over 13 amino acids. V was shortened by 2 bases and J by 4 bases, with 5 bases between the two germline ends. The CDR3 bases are TGTGCCAGCAGCCAACAGAATAATGAAAAACTGTTTTTT. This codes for CASSQQNNEKLFF.

CDR3 region: CASSEQGAVGYTF. CDR3 nucleotide sequence: TGTGCCAGCAGTGAACAGGGGGCCGTCGGCTACACCTTC. This chain joins TRBV25-1 and TRBJ1-2, with TRBD1 matching over 8 bases. J lost 8 bases, V lost 2 bases, and 4 bases had no gene match. The germline V gene encodes CDR1 MGHDK and CDR2 SYGVNS. The CDR3 is 13 residues long.

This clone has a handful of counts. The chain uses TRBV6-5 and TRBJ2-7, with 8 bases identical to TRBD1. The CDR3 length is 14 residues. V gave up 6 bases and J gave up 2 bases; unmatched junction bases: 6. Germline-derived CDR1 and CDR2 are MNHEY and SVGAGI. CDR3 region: CASRAGQGTYEQYF. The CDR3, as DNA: TGTGCCAGCAGGGCCGGACAGGGCACCTACGAGCAGTACTTC.

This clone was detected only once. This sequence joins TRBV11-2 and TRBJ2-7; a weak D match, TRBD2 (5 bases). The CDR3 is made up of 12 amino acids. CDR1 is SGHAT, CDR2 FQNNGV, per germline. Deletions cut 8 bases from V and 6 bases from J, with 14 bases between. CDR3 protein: CASPSPAGEQYF. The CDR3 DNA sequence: TGTGCCAGCCCCTCCCCTGCGGGCGAGCAGTACTTC.

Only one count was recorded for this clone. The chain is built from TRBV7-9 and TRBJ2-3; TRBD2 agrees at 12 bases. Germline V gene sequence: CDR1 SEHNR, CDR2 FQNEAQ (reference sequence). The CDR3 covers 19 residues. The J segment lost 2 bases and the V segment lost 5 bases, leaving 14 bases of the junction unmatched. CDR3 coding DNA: TGTGCCAGCAGCCCGACTAGCGGGAGTCGGGGCACAATCACAGATACGCAGTATTTT. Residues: CASSPTSGSRGTITDTQYF.

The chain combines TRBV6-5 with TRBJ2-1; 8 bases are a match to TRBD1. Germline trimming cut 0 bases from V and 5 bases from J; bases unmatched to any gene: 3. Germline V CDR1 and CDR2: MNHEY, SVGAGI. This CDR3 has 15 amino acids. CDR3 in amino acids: CASSYSGQAHNEQFF. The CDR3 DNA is TGTGCCAGCAGTTACTCGGGACAGGCCCACAATGAGCAGTTCTTC.

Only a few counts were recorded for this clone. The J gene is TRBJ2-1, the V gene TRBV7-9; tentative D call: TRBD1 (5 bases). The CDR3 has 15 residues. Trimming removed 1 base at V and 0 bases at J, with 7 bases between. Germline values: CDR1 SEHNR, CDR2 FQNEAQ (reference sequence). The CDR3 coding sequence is TGTGCCAGCAGCTTAGACAGGAGCTCCTACAATGAGCAGTTCTTC. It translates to CASSLDRSSYNEQFF.

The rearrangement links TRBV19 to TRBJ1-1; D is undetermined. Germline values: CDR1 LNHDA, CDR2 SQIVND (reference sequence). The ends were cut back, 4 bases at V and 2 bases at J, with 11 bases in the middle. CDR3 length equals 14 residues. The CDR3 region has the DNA TGTGCCAGTAGTAAGTGGCAGGCCAACACTGAAGCTTTCTTT. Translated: CASSKWQANTEAFF.

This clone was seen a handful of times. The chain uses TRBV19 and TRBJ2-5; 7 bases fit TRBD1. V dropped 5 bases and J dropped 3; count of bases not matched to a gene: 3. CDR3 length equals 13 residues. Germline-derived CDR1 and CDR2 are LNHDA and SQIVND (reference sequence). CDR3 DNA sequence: TGTGCCAGTAGTGGGACAGATAAAGAGACCCAGTACTTC. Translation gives CASSGTDKETQYF.

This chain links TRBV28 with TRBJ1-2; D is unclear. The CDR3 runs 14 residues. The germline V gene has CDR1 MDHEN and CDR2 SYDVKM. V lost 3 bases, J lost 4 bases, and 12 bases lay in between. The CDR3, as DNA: TGTGCCAGCAGTTTGGCGGGAGGAGGCTATGGCTACACCTTC. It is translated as CASSLAGGGYGYTF.

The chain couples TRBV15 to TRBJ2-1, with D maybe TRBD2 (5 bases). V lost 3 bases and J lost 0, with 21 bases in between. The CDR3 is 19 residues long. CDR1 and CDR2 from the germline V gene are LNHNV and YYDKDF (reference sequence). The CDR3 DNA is TGTGCCACCAGCAGCACACCCACTAGGGTCCAAAGCTCCTACAATGAGCAGTTCTTC. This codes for CATSSTPTRVQSSYNEQFF.

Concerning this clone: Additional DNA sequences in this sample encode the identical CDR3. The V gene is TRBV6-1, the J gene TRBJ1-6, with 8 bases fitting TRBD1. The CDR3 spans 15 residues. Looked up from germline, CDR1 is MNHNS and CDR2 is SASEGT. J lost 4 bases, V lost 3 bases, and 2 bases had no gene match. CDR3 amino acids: CASSDNRGYNSPLHF. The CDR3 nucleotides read TGTGCCAGCAGTGATAACAGGGGGTATAATTCACCCCTCCACTTT.

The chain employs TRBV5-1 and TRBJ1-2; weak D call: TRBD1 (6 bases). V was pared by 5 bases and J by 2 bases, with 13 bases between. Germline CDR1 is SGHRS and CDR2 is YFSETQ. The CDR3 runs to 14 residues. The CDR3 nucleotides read TGCGCCAGCAGGGGGGGGCCGGAGAACTATGGCTACACCTTC. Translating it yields CASRGGPENYGYTF.

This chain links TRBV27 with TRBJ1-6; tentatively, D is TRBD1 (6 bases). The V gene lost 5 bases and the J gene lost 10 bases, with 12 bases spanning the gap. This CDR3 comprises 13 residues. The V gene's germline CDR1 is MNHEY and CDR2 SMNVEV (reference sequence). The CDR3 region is CASSRTELSPLHF. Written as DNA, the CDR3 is TGTGCCAGCAGTCGGACAGAACTATCACCCCTCCACTTT.

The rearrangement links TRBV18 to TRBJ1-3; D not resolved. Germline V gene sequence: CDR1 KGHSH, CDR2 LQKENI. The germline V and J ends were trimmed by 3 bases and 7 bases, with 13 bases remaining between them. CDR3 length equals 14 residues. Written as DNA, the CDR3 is TGTGCCAGCTCACCGTCTGTCCCGAGGAACACCATATATTTT. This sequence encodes CASSPSVPRNTIYF.

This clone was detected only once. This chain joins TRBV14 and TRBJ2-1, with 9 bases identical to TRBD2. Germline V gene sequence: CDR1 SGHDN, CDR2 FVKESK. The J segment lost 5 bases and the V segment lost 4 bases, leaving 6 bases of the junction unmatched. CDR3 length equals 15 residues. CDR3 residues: CASSPQGGRDNEQFF. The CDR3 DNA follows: TGTGCCAGCAGCCCCCAGGGCGGGAGGGACAATGAGCAGTTCTTC.

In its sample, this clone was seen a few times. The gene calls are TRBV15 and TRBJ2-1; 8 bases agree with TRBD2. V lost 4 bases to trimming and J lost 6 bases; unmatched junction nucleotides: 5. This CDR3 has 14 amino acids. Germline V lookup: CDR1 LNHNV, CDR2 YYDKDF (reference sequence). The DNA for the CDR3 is TGTGCCACCAGCAACATCGGACTAGCCAATGAGCAGTTCTTC. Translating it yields CATSNIGLANEQFF.

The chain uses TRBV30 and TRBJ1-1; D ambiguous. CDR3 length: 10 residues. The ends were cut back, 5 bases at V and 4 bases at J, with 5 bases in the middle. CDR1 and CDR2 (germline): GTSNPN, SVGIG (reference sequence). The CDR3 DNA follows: TGTGCCTGGGAGGGCACTGAAGCTTTCTTT. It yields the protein CAWEGTEAFF.

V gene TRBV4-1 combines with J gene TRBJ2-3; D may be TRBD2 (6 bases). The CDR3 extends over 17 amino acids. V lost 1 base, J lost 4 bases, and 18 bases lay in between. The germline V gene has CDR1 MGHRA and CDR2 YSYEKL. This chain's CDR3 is CASSQGGWRGPADTQYF. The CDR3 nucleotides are TGCGCCAGCAGCCAAGGGGGCTGGCGGGGCCCGGCAGATACGCAGTATTTT.

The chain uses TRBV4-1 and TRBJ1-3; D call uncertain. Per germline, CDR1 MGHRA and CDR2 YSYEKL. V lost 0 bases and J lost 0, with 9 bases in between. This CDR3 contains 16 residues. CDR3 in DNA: TGCGCCAGCAGCCAAGATACGGGGAACTCTGGAAACACCATATATTTT. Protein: CASSQDTGNSGNTIYF.